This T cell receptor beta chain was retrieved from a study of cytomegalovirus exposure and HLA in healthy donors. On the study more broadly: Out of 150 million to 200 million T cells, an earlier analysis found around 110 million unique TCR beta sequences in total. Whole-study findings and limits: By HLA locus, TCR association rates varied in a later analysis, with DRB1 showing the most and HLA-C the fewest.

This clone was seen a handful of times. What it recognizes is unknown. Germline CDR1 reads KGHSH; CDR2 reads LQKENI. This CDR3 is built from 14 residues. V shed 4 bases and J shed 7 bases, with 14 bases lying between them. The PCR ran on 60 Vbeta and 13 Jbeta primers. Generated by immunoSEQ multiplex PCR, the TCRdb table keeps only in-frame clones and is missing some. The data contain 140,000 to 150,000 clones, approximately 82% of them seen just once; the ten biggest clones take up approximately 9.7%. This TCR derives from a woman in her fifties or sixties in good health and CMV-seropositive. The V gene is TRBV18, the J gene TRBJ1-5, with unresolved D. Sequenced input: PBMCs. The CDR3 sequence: CASSLEGMSQPQHF. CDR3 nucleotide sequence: TGTGCCAGCTCACTGGAGGGCATGAGCCAGCCCCAGCATTTT.